The present TCR beta chain was sequenced within a study of regulatory T cells in long-lasting Graves disease. Turning to the study itself: Graves' disease counted as persistent after over 5 years of antithyroid drugs with positive TSH receptor antibodies. Findings and caveats of the study: The researchers studied only peripheral blood, not thyroid tissue.

For this clonotype: What it binds is not known.

Arm-PCR with iRepertoire HTBI primers amplified the CDR3 regions for these TCR beta libraries. MiXCR, run by TCRdb on the multiplex PCR reads, gives a single entry per CDR3 protein. The sample has about 460,000 distinct CDR3 sequences, about 20% seen once. Indicated time point: persistent/refractory GD, antithyroid drugs over 5 years with positive TRAb. Extracted PBMC RNA gave rise to the TCR library. The V gene end was trimmed by 7 bases and the J gene end by 0 bases; junction bases not matched to a gene: 3. Germline loops: CDR1 MNHNS, CDR2 SASEGT. This CDR3 is built from 15 residues. The source was peripheral blood mononuclear cells (PBMCs), collected when the disease was refractory, from a patient treated with antithyroid drugs. This receptor was obtained from a female donor with Graves disease. This chain connects TRBV6-1 to TRBJ2-2; 9 bases match TRBD1. CDR3: CASIRTGANTGELFF. The CDR3 nucleotides read TGTGCCAGCATCCGGACAGGGGCGAACACCGGGGAGCTGTTTTTT.